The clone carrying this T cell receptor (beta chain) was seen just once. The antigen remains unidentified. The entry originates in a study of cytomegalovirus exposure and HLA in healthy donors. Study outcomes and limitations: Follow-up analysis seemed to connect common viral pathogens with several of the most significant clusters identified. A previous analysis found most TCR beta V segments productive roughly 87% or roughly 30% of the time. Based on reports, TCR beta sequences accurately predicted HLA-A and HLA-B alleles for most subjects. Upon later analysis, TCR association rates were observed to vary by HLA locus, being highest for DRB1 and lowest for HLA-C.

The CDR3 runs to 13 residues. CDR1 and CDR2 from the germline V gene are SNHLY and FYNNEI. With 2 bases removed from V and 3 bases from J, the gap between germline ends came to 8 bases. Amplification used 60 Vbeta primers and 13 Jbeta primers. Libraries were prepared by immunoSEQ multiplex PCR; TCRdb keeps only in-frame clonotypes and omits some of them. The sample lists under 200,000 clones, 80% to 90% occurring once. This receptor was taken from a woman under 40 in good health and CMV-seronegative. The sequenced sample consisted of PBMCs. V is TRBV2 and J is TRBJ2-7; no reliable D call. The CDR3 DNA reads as TGTGCCAGCAGTGAATTGAGGCTCTACGAGCAGTACTTC. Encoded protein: CASSELRLYEQYF.